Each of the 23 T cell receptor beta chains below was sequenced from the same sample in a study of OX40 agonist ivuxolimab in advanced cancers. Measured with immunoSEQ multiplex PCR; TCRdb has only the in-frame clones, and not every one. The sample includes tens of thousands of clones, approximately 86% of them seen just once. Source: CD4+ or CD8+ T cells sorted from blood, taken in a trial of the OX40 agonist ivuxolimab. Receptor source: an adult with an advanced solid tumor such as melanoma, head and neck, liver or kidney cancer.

In DNA, the CDR3 is TGTGCCAGCAGCCAATACCGGGACAGAATAGATACGCAGTATTTT. It specifies CASSQYRDRIDTQYF. The chain carries TRBV14 and TRBJ2-3; 7 positions match TRBD1. V gave up 2 bases and J gave up 5 bases; unmatched junction bases: 7. Germline assignment: CDR1 SGHDN and CDR2 FVKESK. The CDR3 is 15 amino acids.

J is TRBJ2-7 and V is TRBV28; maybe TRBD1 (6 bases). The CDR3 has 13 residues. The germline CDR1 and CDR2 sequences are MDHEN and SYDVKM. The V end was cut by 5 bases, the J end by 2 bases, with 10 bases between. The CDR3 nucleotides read TGTGCCAGCAGTAGGGACACCCCCTACGAGCAGTACTTC. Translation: CASSRDTPYEQYF.

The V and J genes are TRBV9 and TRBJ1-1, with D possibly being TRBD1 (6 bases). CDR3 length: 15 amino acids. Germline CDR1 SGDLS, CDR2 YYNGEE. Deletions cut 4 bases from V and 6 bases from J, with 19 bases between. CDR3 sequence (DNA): TGTGCCAGCAGCCCCAGGGGTCGGGGTAGCGCTGAAGCTTTCTTT. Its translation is CASSPRGRGSAEAFF.

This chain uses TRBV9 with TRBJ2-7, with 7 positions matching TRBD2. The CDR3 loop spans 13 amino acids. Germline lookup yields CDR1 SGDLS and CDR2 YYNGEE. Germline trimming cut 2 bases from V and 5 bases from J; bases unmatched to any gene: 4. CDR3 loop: CASSVGGTDEQYF. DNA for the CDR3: TGTGCCAGCAGCGTGGGGGGGACTGACGAGCAGTACTTC. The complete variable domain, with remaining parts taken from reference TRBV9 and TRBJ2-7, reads DSGVTQTPKHLITATGQRVTLRCSPRSGDLSVYWYQQSLDQGLQFLIQYYNGEERAKGNILERFSAQQFPDLHSELNLSSLELGDSALYFCASSVGGTDEQYFGPGTRLTVT.

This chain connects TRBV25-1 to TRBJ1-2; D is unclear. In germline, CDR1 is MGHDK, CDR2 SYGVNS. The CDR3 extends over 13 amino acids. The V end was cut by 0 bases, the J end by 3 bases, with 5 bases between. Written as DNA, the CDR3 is TGTGCCAGCAGTGAATATACGTACTATGGCTACACCTTC. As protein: CASSEYTYYGYTF.

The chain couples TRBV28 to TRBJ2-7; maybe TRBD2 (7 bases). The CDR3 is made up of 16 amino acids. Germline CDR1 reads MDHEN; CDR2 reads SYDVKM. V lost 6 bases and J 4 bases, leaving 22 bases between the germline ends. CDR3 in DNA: TGTGCCAGCAGGGGAAGAGGGGGGGGTTTTCCATACGAGCAGTACTTC. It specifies CASRGRGGGFPYEQYF.

The CDR3 protein is CASSVAPNQPQHF. CDR3 sequence (DNA): TGTGCCAGCAGCGTAGCCCCAAATCAGCCCCAGCATTTT. V usage is TRBV9 and J usage is TRBJ1-5, with no clear D. This CDR3 is built from 13 residues. From germline, CDR1 is SGDLS and CDR2 YYNGEE. V lost 0 bases and J 4 bases, leaving 5 bases between the germline ends. The variable domain in full, completed from reference TRBV9 and TRBJ1-5, reads DSGVTQTPKHLITATGQRVTLRCSPRSGDLSVYWYQQSLDQGLQFLIQYYNGEERAKGNILERFSAQQFPDLHSELNLSSLELGDSALYFCASSVAPNQPQHFGDGTRLSIL.

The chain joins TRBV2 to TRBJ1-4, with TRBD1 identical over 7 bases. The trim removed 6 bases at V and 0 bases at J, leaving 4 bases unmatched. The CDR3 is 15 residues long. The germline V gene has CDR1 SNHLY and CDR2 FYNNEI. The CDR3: CASRGTAATNEKLFF. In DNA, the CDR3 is TGTGCCAGCAGGGGGACAGCAGCAACTAATGAAAAACTGTTTTTT. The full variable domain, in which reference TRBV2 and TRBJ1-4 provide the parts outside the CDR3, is EPEVTQTPSHQVTQMGQEVILRCVPISNHLYFYWYRQILGQKVEFLVSFYNNEISEKSEIFDDQFSVERPDGSNFTLKIRSTKLEDSAMYFCASRGTAATNEKLFFGSGTQLSVL.

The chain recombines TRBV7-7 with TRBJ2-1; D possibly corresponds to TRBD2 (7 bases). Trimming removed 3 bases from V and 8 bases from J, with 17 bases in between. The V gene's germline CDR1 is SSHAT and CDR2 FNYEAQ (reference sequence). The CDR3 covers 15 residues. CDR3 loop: CASSFSLEGGDEQFF. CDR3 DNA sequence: TGTGCCAGCAGCTTCTCCCTAGAGGGGGGGGATGAGCAGTTCTTC.

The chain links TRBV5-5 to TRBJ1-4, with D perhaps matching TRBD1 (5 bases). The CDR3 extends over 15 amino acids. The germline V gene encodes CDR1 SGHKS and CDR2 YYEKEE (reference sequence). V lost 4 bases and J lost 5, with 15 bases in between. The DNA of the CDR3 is TGTGCCAGCAGCCCCCCCGGGACCGAGAATGAAAAACTGTTTTTT. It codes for CASSPPGTENEKLFF.

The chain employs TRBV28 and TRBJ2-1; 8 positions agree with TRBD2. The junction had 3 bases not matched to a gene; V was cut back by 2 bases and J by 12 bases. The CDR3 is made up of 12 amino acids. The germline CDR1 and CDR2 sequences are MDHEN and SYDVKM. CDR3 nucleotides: TGTGCCAGCAGTTTAAACCTAGCGGGGCAGTTCTTC. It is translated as CASSLNLAGQFF.

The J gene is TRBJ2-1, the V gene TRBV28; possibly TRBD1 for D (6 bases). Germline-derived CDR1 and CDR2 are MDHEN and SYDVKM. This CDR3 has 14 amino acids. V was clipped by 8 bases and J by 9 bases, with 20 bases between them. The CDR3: CASGGRVLQGEQFF. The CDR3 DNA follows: TGTGCCAGCGGCGGCCGGGTCCTACAGGGTGAGCAGTTCTTC.

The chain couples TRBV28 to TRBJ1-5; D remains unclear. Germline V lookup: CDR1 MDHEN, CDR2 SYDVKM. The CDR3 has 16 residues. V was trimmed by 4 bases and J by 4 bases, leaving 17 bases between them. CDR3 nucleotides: TGTGCCAGCAGTTCCCCCTCCCCGGGTGGAAATCAGCCCCAGCATTTT. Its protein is CASSSPSPGGNQPQHF.

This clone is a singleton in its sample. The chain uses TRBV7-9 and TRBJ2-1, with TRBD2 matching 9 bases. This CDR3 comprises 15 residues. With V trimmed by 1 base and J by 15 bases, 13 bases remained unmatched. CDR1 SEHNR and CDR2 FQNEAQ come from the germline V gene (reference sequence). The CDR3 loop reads CASSLDGLAGTSWFF. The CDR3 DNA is TGTGCCAGCAGCTTAGATGGTCTAGCGGGGACGTCGTGGTTCTTC.

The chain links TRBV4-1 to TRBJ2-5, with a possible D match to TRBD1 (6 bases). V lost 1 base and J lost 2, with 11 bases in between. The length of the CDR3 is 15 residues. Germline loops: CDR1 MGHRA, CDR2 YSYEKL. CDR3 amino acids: CASSQAQDRQETQYF. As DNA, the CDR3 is TGCGCCAGCAGCCAAGCCCAGGACAGACAAGAGACCCAGTACTTC.

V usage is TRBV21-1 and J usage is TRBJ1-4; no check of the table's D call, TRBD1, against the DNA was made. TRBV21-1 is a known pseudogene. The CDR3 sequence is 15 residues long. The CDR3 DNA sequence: TGTGCCAGCAGCACCCCAGGGGGTGGAAATGAAAAACTGTTTTTT. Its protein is CASSTPGGGNEKLFF.

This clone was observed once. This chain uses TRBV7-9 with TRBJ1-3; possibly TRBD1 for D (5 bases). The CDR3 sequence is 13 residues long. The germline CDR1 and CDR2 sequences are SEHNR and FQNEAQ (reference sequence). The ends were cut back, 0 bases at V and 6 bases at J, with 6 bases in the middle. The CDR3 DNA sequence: TGTGCCAGCAGCTTAGCAGGGGCAAACACCATATATTTT. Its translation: CASSLAGANTIYF.

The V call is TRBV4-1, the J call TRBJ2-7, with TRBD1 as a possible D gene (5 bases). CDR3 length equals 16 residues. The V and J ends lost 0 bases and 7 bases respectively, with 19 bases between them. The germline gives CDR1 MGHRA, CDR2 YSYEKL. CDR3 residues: CASSQDSARAGREQYF. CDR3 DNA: TGCGCCAGCAGCCAAGATTCGGCCAGGGCAGGAAGGGAGCAGTACTTC.

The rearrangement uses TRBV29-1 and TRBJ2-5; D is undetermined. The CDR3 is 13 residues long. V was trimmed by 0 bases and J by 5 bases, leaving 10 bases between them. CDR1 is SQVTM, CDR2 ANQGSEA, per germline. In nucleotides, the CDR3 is TGCAGCGTTGAAGATCGGGCCAGGGAGACCCAGTACTTC. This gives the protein CSVEDRARETQYF.

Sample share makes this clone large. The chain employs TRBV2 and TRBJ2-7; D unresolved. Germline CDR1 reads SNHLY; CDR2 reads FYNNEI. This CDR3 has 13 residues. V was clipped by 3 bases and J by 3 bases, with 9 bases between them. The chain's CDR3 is CASSDVQDYEQYF. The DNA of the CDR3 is TGTGCCAGCAGTGACGTTCAGGACTACGAGCAGTACTTC. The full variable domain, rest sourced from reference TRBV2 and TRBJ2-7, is EPEVTQTPSHQVTQMGQEVILRCVPISNHLYFYWYRQILGQKVEFLVSFYNNEISEKSEIFDDQFSVERPDGSNFTLKIRSTKLEDSAMYFCASSDVQDYEQYFGPGTRLTVT.

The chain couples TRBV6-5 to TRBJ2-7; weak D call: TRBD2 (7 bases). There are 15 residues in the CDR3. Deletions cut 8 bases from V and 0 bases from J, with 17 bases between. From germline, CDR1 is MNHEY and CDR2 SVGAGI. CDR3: CASEGGKGVSYEQYF. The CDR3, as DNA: TGTGCCAGCGAGGGGGGGAAGGGGGTCTCCTACGAGCAGTACTTC.

The DNA for the CDR3 is TGTGCCAGTAGTATAGCCGACTCGGGCACAGATACGCAGTATTTT. Amino acids: CASSIADSGTDTQYF. This rearrangement joins TRBV19 to TRBJ2-3; D is unresolved. V was pared by 1 base and J by 1 base, with 9 bases between. There are 15 residues in the CDR3. CDR1 is LNHDA and CDR2 is SQIVND in the germline V gene (reference sequence).

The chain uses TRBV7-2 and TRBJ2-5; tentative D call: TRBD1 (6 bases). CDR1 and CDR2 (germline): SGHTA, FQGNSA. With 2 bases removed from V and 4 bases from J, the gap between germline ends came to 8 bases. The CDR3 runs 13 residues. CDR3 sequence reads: CASSLSRGETQYF. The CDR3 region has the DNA TGTGCCAGCAGCTTATCCAGGGGAGAGACCCAGTACTTC.